The 4 T cell receptor beta chains in this list originate from one sample, sequenced in a study of T cell responses to AZD1222 COVID-19 vaccine. The data were produced by immunoSEQ multiplex PCR, yet TCRdb's version contains in-frame clones alone and is incomplete. Of about 94,000 clones listed, roughly 85% are singletons. The material was peripheral blood, obtained 28 days after the second AZD1222 dose. Every receptor here comes from an adult who received the AZD1222 COVID-19 vaccine.

The CDR3 spells CASSQWRGDDEKLFF. Written as DNA, the CDR3 is TGTGCCAGCAGCCAATGGAGGGGAGATGATGAAAAACTGTTTTTT. The J gene is TRBJ1-4, the V gene TRBV3-1 (or the pseudogene TRBV3-2); TRBD1 is a possible D gene (5 bases). Germline assignment: CDR1 LGHDT and CDR2 YNNKEL (reference sequence). V was cut by 2 bases and J by 6 bases, with 13 bases left in between. This CDR3 has 15 residues.

This clone was picked up a small number of times. The chain carries TRBV3-1 (or the pseudogene TRBV3-2) and TRBJ2-7; 9 positions match TRBD2. This CDR3 spans 19 amino acids. The V gene end was trimmed by 0 bases and the J gene end by 0 bases; junction bases not matched to a gene: 12. The germline V gene has CDR1 LGHDT and CDR2 YNNKEL (reference sequence). Here the CDR3 reads CASSQDPSGTRPLSYEQYF. CDR3 DNA: TGTGCCAGCAGCCAAGACCCTAGCGGGACCCGTCCCCTCTCCTACGAGCAGTACTTC.

This chain joins TRBV19 and TRBJ1-1; a weak D match, TRBD1 (5 bases). This CDR3 has 14 residues. Germline V gene data show CDR1 as LNHDA and CDR2 as SQIVND (reference sequence). Trimming removed 5 bases at V and 2 bases at J, with 12 bases between. In DNA, the CDR3 is TGTGCCAGTAGTCCCTTAGACAGAAACACTGAAGCTTTCTTT. Protein sequence: CASSPLDRNTEAFF. The whole variable domain, filled in from reference TRBV19 and TRBJ1-1, reads DGGITQSPKYLFRKEGQNVTLSCEQNLNHDAMYWYRQDPGQGLRLIYYSQIVNDFQKGDIAEGYSVSREKKESFPLTVTSAQKNPTAFYLCASSPLDRNTEAFFGQGTRLTVV.

This sequence joins TRBV14 and TRBJ1-6, with a weak D call TRBD1 (5 bases). V was pared by 5 bases and J by 7 bases, with 15 bases between. The CDR3 totals 15 residues. Germline assignment: CDR1 SGHDN and CDR2 FVKESK. In DNA, the CDR3 is TGTGCCAGCAGCAAACTGACAGTTTCCAATTCACCCCTCCACTTT. Translation gives CASSKLTVSNSPLHF.